This T cell receptor beta chain was recovered during a study of T-cell reconstitution after alpha-beta-depleted transplantation in children (dated by TCRdb to about 2016). In the study overall: Using TCR repertoire profiling, the study followed T-cell immune reconstitution in a quantitative way in children after TCRalphabeta/CD19-depleted allogeneic hematopoietic cell transplantation.

The sample's treatment or condition label, decoded: allogeneic hematopoietic cell transplantation with graft depleted of TCRalphabeta T cells and CD19 B cells. Transplant recipients were children who received TCRalphabeta/CD19-depleted allogeneic hematopoietic cell grafts. In regard to this clonotype: Its recognized antigen is unknown. No base qualities exist here, and no much larger clone lies one base off it.

The germline V gene gives CDR1 as MNHEY and CDR2 as SVGEGT. The junction carries 6 bases between V and J, which are trimmed by 5 bases and 4 bases respectively. From cysteine to phenylalanine, the CDR3 is 12 amino acids long. Only the CDR3 DNA stays, 36 bases, in frame from base 1. General conclusions and limits of the study: In some patients, high TCRbeta diversity at day 60 was attributed to recipient T cells and intrathymic progenitors that had survived conditioning. Hyperexpanded clone frequencies declined over subsequent months; after one year, T-cell counts and TCRbeta diversity were mostly attributed to newly produced T cells. About two months after transplant, the apparently early recovery of alphabetaT-cell counts reportedly depended on just several hundred clones that had expanded rapidly and came from non-depleted graft cells.

The library was made by PCR. Instrument used: Illumina HiSeq 2500. To normalize quantification of the TCRbeta repertoire, the TCR libraries were built with molecular barcoding that relied on unique molecular identifiers. The raw public reads went through TCRdb reprocessing: fastp at Q25, MiXCR clone calling, in-frame beta chains kept. Identical CDR3 protein sequences are pooled into one entry, listed with their most common genes and DNA. The sample has hundreds of thousands of distinct CDR3 sequences on record, 23% of them singletons. Roughly 14% of the sample rests with the top ten. Sample: PBMCs, mostly from graft donor cells, taken 360 days after TCRalphabeta/CD19-depleted stem cell transplant. The receptor chain draws on TRBV6-2 or TRBV6-3 and TRBJ2-1; confidence is insufficient to name the D gene. The clonotype was recovered from a boy in the first two years of life who had a stem cell transplant for acute myeloid leukemia, so the T cells may come from the graft donor. The DNA sequence is as follows: TGTGCCAGCAGTAATCCGTACAATGAGCAGTTCTTC. It is translated as CASSNPYNEQFF.